One sample yielded the 31 T cell receptor beta chains listed below, sequenced in a study of shared clonotypes between healthy human individuals. Generated by immunoSEQ multiplex PCR, the TCRdb table keeps only in-frame clones and is missing some. Found here are 490,000 or so clones, 79% of them singletons; the top ten hold over 9.5%. Sequenced: PBMCs. Source of these receptors: a woman aged 40 to 50 in good health. Some clones in this sample may be carry-over from other donors' samples.

V usage is TRBV19 and J usage is TRBJ2-7; D is perhaps TRBD1 or TRBD2 (5 bases each). There are 14 residues in the CDR3. V dropped 6 bases and J dropped 0 bases, with 12 bases sitting between them. Germline lookup yields CDR1 LNHDA and CDR2 SQIVND (reference sequence). The CDR3, as DNA: TGTGCCAGTAGGAACCCTGGGACCTCCTACGAGCAGTACTTC. Amino acid sequence: CASRNPGTSYEQYF. Using reference TRBV19 and TRBJ2-7 for the parts outside the CDR3, the full variable domain is DGGITQSPKYLFRKEGQNVTLSCEQNLNHDAMYWYRQDPGQGLRLIYYSQIVNDFQKGDIAEGYSVSREKKESFPLTVTSAQKNPTAFYLCASRNPGTSYEQYFGPGTRLTVT.

The chain uses TRBV2 and TRBJ2-2; D unresolved. Trimming cost V 1 base and J 4 bases, with 10 bases left between them. The CDR3 extends over 15 amino acids. Germline-derived CDR1 and CDR2 are SNHLY and FYNNEI. CDR3 sequence (DNA): TGTGCCAGCAGTGAAGTCGGCCGAACCACCGGGGAGCTGTTTTTT. As protein: CASSEVGRTTGELFF.

The gene calls are TRBV7-8 and TRBJ2-1, with TRBD2 matching over 11 bases. The CDR3 extends over 15 amino acids. V lost 8 bases to trimming and J lost 0 bases; unmatched junction nucleotides: 3. Germline V CDR1 and CDR2: SGHVS, FQNEAQ. Here the CDR3 DNA reads TGTGCCAGCGGGACTAGCGGAGGCTCCTACAATGAGCAGTTCTTC. The encoded protein is CASGTSGGSYNEQFF.

Notes on this clone: One junction end disagrees with the germline gene, perhaps due to a read error. This chain connects TRBV30 to TRBJ2-1, with D possibly being TRBD1 or TRBD2 (5 bases each). This CDR3 has 14 residues. The germline V gene has CDR1 GTSNPN and CDR2 SVGIG (reference sequence). CDR3: CAWSDPGTGNPGLF. CDR3 nucleotide sequence: TGTGCCTGGAGTGACCCTGGAACCGGGAACCCGGGGCTCTTC.

The chain links TRBV7-3 to TRBJ2-2; tentative D call: TRBD1 (7 bases). From germline, CDR1 is SGHTA and CDR2 FQGTGA. The CDR3 covers 21 residues. V was pared by 6 bases and J by 4 bases, with 33 bases between. Written as DNA, the CDR3 is TGTGCCAGCAGTGCACATACCCCGGGGGTATTAATGCGGGACAGCACCGGGGAGCTGTTTTTT. Encoded protein: CASSAHTPGVLMRDSTGELFF.

This clone was picked up one time. V is TRBV6-1 and J is TRBJ1-4, with TRBD1 identical over 7 bases. CDR3 size: 13 residues. Germline values: CDR1 MNHNS, CDR2 SASEGT. V lost 4 bases and J lost 8; bases outside the gene matches: 4. The CDR3 DNA follows: TGTGCCAGCAGTGGAGACAGGGACGAAAAACTGTTTTTT. Protein product: CASSGDRDEKLFF.

This clone was observed a few times. This sequence joins TRBV5-6 and TRBJ2-1; D is possibly TRBD1 or TRBD2 (6 bases each). From germline, CDR1 is SGHDT and CDR2 YYEEEE. The CDR3 length is 18 residues. V was shortened by 2 bases and J by 0 bases, with 18 bases between the two germline ends. CDR3 nucleotide sequence: TGTGCCAGCAGCTTTCTTTTGGGGGGCGCGGGCTCCTACAATGAGCAGTTCTTC. Its translation is CASSFLLGGAGSYNEQFF.

This rearrangement joins TRBV27 to TRBJ2-1; 8 bases fit TRBD1. There are 14 residues in the CDR3. Germline V gives CDR1 MNHEY, CDR2 SMNVEV (reference sequence). Trimming took 3 bases from V and 6 from J; bases not matched to a gene: 4. In DNA form, the CDR3 reads TGTGCCAGCAGTTTGGGACAGGACCCCAATGAGCAGTTCTTC. Amino acids: CASSLGQDPNEQFF.

This clone was seen a handful of times. The chain has TRBV30 and TRBJ2-5; TRBD1 matches at 8 bases. The V segment lost 5 bases and the J segment 5 bases; nucleotides outside the gene matches: 10. Germline assignment: CDR1 GTSNPN and CDR2 SVGIG (reference sequence). The CDR3 has 14 residues. The chain's CDR3 is CAWGIQGAGETQYF. CDR3 nucleotides: TGTGCCTGGGGCATTCAGGGGGCTGGGGAGACCCAGTACTTC.

CDR3 residues: CASSLEVGDTQYF. CDR3 nucleotide sequence: TGTGCCAGCAGCTTAGAGGTGGGAGATACGCAGTATTTT. This chain links TRBV7-6 with TRBJ2-3; D is unresolved. Trimming cost V 1 base and J 5 bases, with 7 bases left between them. The germline V gene encodes CDR1 SGHVS and CDR2 FNYEAQ. The CDR3 runs 13 residues.

This rearrangement joins TRBV7-2 to TRBJ2-1; D possibly corresponds to TRBD2 (6 bases). Germline V gene sequence: CDR1 SGHTA, CDR2 FQGNSA. CDR3 size: 15 residues. The ends were cut back, 5 bases at V and 6 bases at J, with 17 bases in the middle. The CDR3 sequence: CASSDKKTGANEQFF. The CDR3 DNA reads as TGTGCCAGCAGCGACAAGAAAACGGGAGCCAATGAGCAGTTCTTC.

The chain joins TRBV25-1 to TRBJ2-2; D uncertain. Germline CDR1 reads MGHDK; CDR2 reads SYGVNS. CDR3 length: 13 residues. The V gene lost 0 bases and the J gene lost 5 bases, with 4 bases spanning the gap. DNA for the CDR3: TGTGCCAGCAGTGAATATGGGACCGGGGAGCTGTTTTTT. Its translation: CASSEYGTGELFF.

The CDR3 protein is CSVADTSEQYF. In nucleotides, the CDR3 is TGCAGCGTCGCCGACACCAGCGAGCAGTACTTC. V gene TRBV29-1 combines with J gene TRBJ2-5; D uncertain. Near its end, the DNA agrees better with TRBJ2-7, so the J call may be wrong. The CDR3 runs 11 residues. The germline V gene has CDR1 SQVTM and CDR2 ANQGSEA.

The chain links TRBV2 to TRBJ2-7, with a weak D call TRBD2 (5 bases). This CDR3 has 12 residues. The V end was cut by 11 bases, the J end by 3 bases, with 14 bases between. CDR1 SNHLY and CDR2 FYNNEI come from the germline V gene. The CDR3 nucleotides read TGTGCCGGCGGGCAGGAAATCTACGAGCAGTACTTC. This gives the protein CAGGQEIYEQYF.

This clone turned up a few times. The rearrangement uses TRBV30 and TRBJ1-1; D is undetermined. The CDR3 covers 11 residues. The germline V and J ends were trimmed by 5 bases and 4 bases, with 8 bases remaining between them. Germline V CDR1 and CDR2: GTSNPN, SVGIG (reference sequence). CDR3: CAWVEITEAFF. The CDR3, as DNA: TGTGCCTGGGTGGAAATCACTGAAGCTTTCTTT.

This clone appeared a few times. This chain connects TRBV18 to TRBJ2-7; TRBD2 aligns across 11 bases. The CDR3 contains 15 residues. J gave up 2 bases and V 1 base, and 1 base lay outside the gene matches. Germline V gene lookup returns CDR1 KGHSH and CDR2 LQKENI. This chain's CDR3 is CASSPLAGGAYEQYF. In DNA, the CDR3 is TGTGCCAGCTCACCACTAGCGGGAGGGGCCTACGAGCAGTACTTC.

The chain uses TRBV28 and TRBJ2-5; D is undetermined. Per germline, CDR1 MDHEN and CDR2 SYDVKM. The V and J ends lost 7 bases and 7 bases respectively, with 16 bases between them. The CDR3 is 13 residues long. The CDR3 region is CASNTPAPATQYF. The CDR3 nucleotides read TGTGCCAGCAACACCCCTGCCCCGGCGACCCAGTACTTC. The entire variable domain, with the rest obtained from reference TRBV28 and TRBJ2-5, is as follows: DVKVTQSSRYLVKRTGEKVFLECVQDMDHENMFWYRQDPGLGLRLIYFSYDVKMKEKGDIPEGYSVSREKKERFSLILESASTNQTSMYLCASNTPAPATQYFGPGTRLLVL.

This chain uses TRBV6-1 with TRBJ2-5, with 12 bases fitting TRBD2. This CDR3 spans 17 amino acids. Germline V gene data show CDR1 as MNHNS and CDR2 as SASEGT. After removal of 0 bases from V and 5 bases from J, the junction contained 7 bases not matched to a gene. The CDR3 reads CASSEAGTSGRSETQYF. The DNA for the CDR3 is TGTGCCAGCAGTGAAGCAGGAACTAGCGGGAGGAGTGAGACCCAGTACTTC.

The chain has TRBV6-1 and TRBJ1-5; 8 bases are shared with TRBD1. CDR3 length equals 15 residues. Losses at the gene ends were 4 bases for V and 6 bases for J; bases not matched to a gene: 8. Germline V lookup: CDR1 MNHNS, CDR2 SASEGT. The DNA of the CDR3 is TGTGCCAGCAGTGGCCAGGGGGCCCGGTTTCAGCCCCAGCATTTT. Its protein product is CASSGQGARFQPQHF.

The rearrangement joins TRBV5-5 to TRBJ1-3, with unresolved D. From germline, CDR1 is SGHKS and CDR2 YYEKEE (reference sequence). The CDR3 is 15 amino acids. Trimming cost V 0 bases and J 2 bases, with 9 bases left between them. Here the CDR3 reads CASSLGPMAGNTIYF. DNA of the CDR3: TGTGCCAGCAGCTTGGGGCCTATGGCTGGAAACACCATATATTTT.

About this clone itself: Other DNA sequences in the sample encode the same CDR3. J is TRBJ2-7 and V is TRBV18; D gene uncertain. Trimming removed 3 bases at V and 0 bases at J, with 3 bases between. Germline assignment: CDR1 KGHSH and CDR2 LQKENI. This CDR3 region has 12 residues. CDR3 residues: CASSPSSYEQYF. DNA of the CDR3: TGTGCCAGCTCACCTAGCTCCTACGAGCAGTACTTC. Full variable domain (outside the CDR3, taken from reference TRBV18 and TRBJ2-7): NAGVMQNPRHLVRRRGQEARLRCSPMKGHSHVYWYRQLPEEGLKFMVYLQKENIIDESGMPKERFSAEFPKEGPSILRIQQVVRGDSAAYFCASSPSSYEQYFGPGTRLTVT.

This chain joins TRBV7-8 and TRBJ1-1; 7 positions match TRBD1. The CDR3 is 18 amino acids. The germline V gene has CDR1 SGHVS and CDR2 FQNEAQ. V was pared by 3 bases and J by 1 base, with 14 bases of the junction left unmatched. The chain's CDR3 is CASSFSITGTVRNTEAFF. CDR3 coding DNA: TGTGCCAGCAGCTTCTCAATTACCGGGACAGTTAGGAACACTGAAGCTTTCTTT.

This chain uses TRBV14 with TRBJ2-7; 9 bases map to TRBD1. The CDR3 spans 17 residues. J was trimmed by 5 bases and V by 0 bases; bases with no gene match: 11. From germline, CDR1 is SGHDN and CDR2 FVKESK. In DNA form, the CDR3 reads TGTGCCAGCAGCCAAGACCCACTCGGGACAGGGAGGGACGAGCAGTACTTC. This gives the protein CASSQDPLGTGRDEQYF.

V gene TRBV27 combines with J gene TRBJ2-7; 8 bases align to TRBD1. The CDR3 length is 12 residues. V trimming: 5 bases; J trimming: 6 bases; junction bases outside the gene matches: 3. Germline CDR1 MNHEY, CDR2 SMNVEV (reference sequence). The CDR3 protein is CASSPTGGEQYF. The CDR3 nucleotides read TGTGCCAGCAGTCCTACAGGGGGCGAGCAGTACTTC.

The V and J genes are TRBV19 and TRBJ2-7, with 9 bases identical to TRBD2. Germline V gene data show CDR1 as LNHDA and CDR2 as SQIVND (reference sequence). V lost 3 bases, J lost 4 bases, and 4 bases stayed unmatched. This CDR3 is 14 amino acids long. The CDR3 region is CASSISGSSYEQYF. The DNA for the CDR3 is TGTGCCAGTAGTATTAGCGGGAGCAGTTACGAGCAGTACTTC.

This chain joins TRBV28 and TRBJ1-5, with D maybe TRBD1 (6 bases). V was shortened by 8 bases and J by 3 bases, with 17 bases between the two germline ends. The CDR3 runs 15 residues. CDR1 is MDHEN and CDR2 is SYDVKM in the germline V gene. The CDR3 nucleotides are TGTGCCAGCCTCCCAACCGGGGGGCTCAATCAGCCCCAGCATTTT. It specifies CASLPTGGLNQPQHF.

The J gene is TRBJ1-4, the V gene TRBV7-9; D unresolved. This CDR3 comprises 13 residues. The germline V and J ends were trimmed by 5 bases and 7 bases, with 11 bases remaining between them. Germline lookup yields CDR1 SEHNR and CDR2 FQNEAQ (reference sequence). Written as DNA, the CDR3 is TGTGCCAGCAGCCGAAGTGGGAGTGAAAAACTGTTTTTT. It specifies CASSRSGSEKLFF.

To note about this clone: Other DNA sequences of this sample code for an identical CDR3. The V and J genes are TRBV5-1 and TRBJ1-2; D possibly corresponds to TRBD1 (6 bases). V was shortened by 0 bases and J by 2 bases, with 8 bases between the two germline ends. The CDR3 extends over 14 amino acids. Germline V gene sequence: CDR1 SGHRS, CDR2 YFSETQ. DNA for the CDR3: TGCGCCAGCAGCTTGGAAAGGGGGAACTATGGCTACACCTTC. This translates into CASSLERGNYGYTF.

The gene calls are TRBV5-1 and TRBJ1-5; TRBD1 agrees at 8 bases. CDR1 and CDR2 (germline): SGHRS, YFSETQ. J gave up 4 bases and V 2 bases, and 5 bases lay outside the gene matches. CDR3 length: 15 amino acids. CDR3 loop: CASSFDGQGNQPQHF. The CDR3 bases are TGCGCCAGCAGCTTCGATGGACAGGGTAATCAGCCCCAGCATTTT.

The chain combines TRBV18 with TRBJ2-1; no clear D gene. The CDR3 is 13 residues long. The V end lost 0 bases, the J end lost 9 bases, and 9 bases lay between the germline ends. Germline V gives CDR1 KGHSH, CDR2 LQKENI. This chain's CDR3 is CASSPPGRAEQFF. The CDR3 region has the DNA TGTGCCAGCTCACCACCGGGAAGGGCTGAGCAGTTCTTC.

The rearrangement joins TRBV7-2 to TRBJ2-3; the match to TRBD2 covers 11 bases. Trimming removed 5 bases from V and 4 bases from J; junction bases left unmatched: 8. Germline-derived CDR1 and CDR2 are SGHTA and FQGNSA. This CDR3 has 16 residues. Here the CDR3 reads CASSIGTSGIPDTQYF. In DNA form, the CDR3 reads TGTGCCAGCAGCATCGGGACTAGCGGAATACCAGATACGCAGTATTTT.